These T cell receptor beta chains were read from a single sample in a study of T cell changes during pregnancy in multiple sclerosis. Sequenced by immunoSEQ multiplex PCR; TCRdb stores in-frame clones only, minus some. The sample shows about 41,000 clones, 90% of them seen only once. The sample consisted of CD8+ T cells from peripheral blood mononuclear cells, taken in the first trimester of pregnancy. The receptors were sampled from a female donor with multiple sclerosis, enrolled in a pregnancy study. CDR3s include the opening cysteine and the closing phenylalanine or tryptophan. D genes are given only for firm matches. Size is omitted from some rows. Given values are once, few, many or a class for expanded clones.

V	size	D	J	CDR3	DNA
TRBV6-6	-	-	TRBJ1-5	CASSQGSNQPQHF	TGTGCCAGCAGCCAGGGGAGCAATCAGCCCCAGCATTTT
TRBV20-1	-	-	TRBJ2-7	CSARLAYEQYF	TGCAGTGCTAGACTAGCGTACGAGCAGTACTTC
TRBV4-2	-	-	TRBJ2-7	CASSQGRTYEQYF	TGTGCCAGCAGCCAAGGCAGGACCTACGAGCAGTACTTC
TRBV5-6	-	-	TRBJ1-1	CASSLSGNQHYLTEAFF	TGTGCCAGCAGCTTGTCCGGGAATCAACATTACCTCACTGAAGCTTTCTTT
TRBV30	-	-	TRBJ2-2	CAWTPRGTGELFF	TGTGCCTGGACACCACGCGGGACCGGGGAGCTGTTTTTT
TRBV4-1	-	-	TRBJ2-2	CASSLYRDSTGELFF	TGCGCCAGCAGCCTCTATCGGGATAGCACCGGGGAGCTGTTTTTT
TRBV7-6	-	TRBD2	TRBJ2-1	CASSFPRSTSGSWTDEQFF	TGTGCCAGCAGCTTCCCCCGCAGCACTAGCGGGAGTTGGACGGATGAGCAGTTCTTC
TRBV27	once	-	TRBJ2-7	CASSFSRASYEQYF	TGTGCCAGCAGTTTCAGCAGGGCCTCCTACGAGCAGTACTTC
TRBV4-1	-	TRBD1	TRBJ2-7	CASSADRDPYEQYF	TGCGCCAGCAGCGCCGACAGGGACCCTTACGAGCAGTACTTC
TRBV10-3	-	-	TRBJ1-2	CAISEQGWDGYTF	TGTGCCATCAGTGAGCAGGGGTGGGATGGCTACACCTTC